A single sample gave rise to the 30 T cell receptor beta chains below, sequenced in a study of breast tumors, draining lymph nodes, adjacent tissues. Breast cancer patients provided tissue from their axillary draining lymph nodes. TCRdb recomputed calls from the multiplex PCR reads with MiXCR, one row per CDR3 protein. This sample has 120,000 to 150,000 distinct CDR3 sequences, with about 33% found just once. The sample comprised axillary lymph node tissue. The receptors here all came from a female donor with breast cancer. Some clones in this sample may be carry-over from other donors' samples.

This clonotype has ten or more counts. This chain connects TRBV11-2 to TRBJ1-5; weak D call: TRBD1 (5 bases). The V and J ends lost 5 bases and 9 bases respectively, with 20 bases between them. The CDR3 consists of 15 residues. Germline V gene sequence: CDR1 SGHAT, CDR2 FQNNGV. CDR3 in DNA: TGTGCCAGCAGCCCGAACCTCGGCGCTCAGGGGCCCCAGCATTTT. It translates to CASSPNLGAQGPQHF.

This clonotype was found a few times. A much larger clone lies one base from this, so it may be a read error. The chain is built from TRBV6-6 and TRBJ2-2; TRBD1 might be the D (6 bases). Germline V gives CDR1 MNHNY, CDR2 SVGAGI (reference sequence). The CDR3 sequence is 14 residues long. The CDR3 loop is CASSHSTDSGELFF. CDR3 nucleotide sequence: TGTGCCAGCAGTCACTCAACGGACAGCGGGGAGCTGTTTTTT.

A note on this clonotype: Likely a read error: the CDR3 ends without its conserved phenylalanine or tryptophan. This sequence joins TRBV19 and TRBJ2-6; TRBD1 agrees at 8 bases. The CDR3 sequence is 16 residues long. CDR1 is LNHDA, CDR2 SQIVND, per germline (reference sequence). CDR3: CASMGQAYSGANALTS. The DNA for the CDR3 is TGTGCCAGCATGGGACAGGCGTACTCTGGGGCCAACGCCCTGACTTCC.

This clonotype was observed a few times. The junction departs from the called germline gene at one end, perhaps through a read error. The chain recombines TRBV27 with TRBJ1-4; TRBD1 matches 8 bases. The length of the CDR3 is 14 residues. The germline V gene encodes CDR1 MNHEY and CDR2 SMNVEV (reference sequence). The CDR3 coding sequence is TGTGCCAGCAGTTCCCAGGGGGCTGGTGAAAAACTGCTTTTT. It translates to CASSSQGAGEKLLF. Filled out from reference TRBV27 and TRBJ1-4, the complete variable domain reads EAQVTQNPRYLITVTGKKLTVTCSQNMNHEYMSWYRQDPGLGLRQIYYSMNVEVTDKGDVPEGYKVSRKEKRNFPLILESPSPNQTSLYFCASSSQGAGEKLLFGSGTQLSVL.

Ten or more counts support this clonotype. The chain recombines TRBV19 with TRBJ1-5, with TRBD1 matching over 10 bases. From germline, CDR1 is LNHDA and CDR2 SQIVND (reference sequence). The CDR3 spans 16 residues. Trimming at V came to 4 bases and at J to 7 bases, leaving 10 bases not matched to a gene. Here the CDR3 reads CASSNPGQGPAQPQHF. The DNA of the CDR3 is TGTGCCAGTAGTAATCCGGGACAGGGGCCCGCCCAGCCCCAGCATTTT.

On this clonotype itself: No DNA is shown, since the ends of the CDR3 on it are uncertain; the CDR3 is the one TCRdb lists. The V call is TRBV29-1, the J call TRBJ1-4; the table's D call TRBD1 went unverified against the DNA. Germline assignment: CDR1 SQVTM and CDR2 ANQGSEA. The CDR3 is 20 residues long, counting both termini. The CDR3 region is CSVKDTGAGYTFGSGEKLFF.

There are many counts of this clonotype. V is TRBV10-2 and J is TRBJ1-5; TRBD1 matches 8 bases. The CDR3 extends over 16 amino acids. Per germline, CDR1 WSHSY and CDR2 SAAADI. The junction had 13 bases not matched to a gene; V was cut back by 8 bases and J by 4 bases. In DNA, the CDR3 is TGCGCCAGCGGAAAAGTCACAGGGGGTCCAAATCAGCCCCAGCATTTT. This translates into CASGKVTGGPNQPQHF.

This clonotype was counted many times. This chain connects TRBV20-1 to TRBJ1-2, with D unresolved. The CDR3 contains 12 residues. V lost 4 bases to trimming and J lost 2 bases, with 8 bases between them. Germline loops: CDR1 DFQATT, CDR2 SNEGSKA (reference sequence). The CDR3 sequence: CSANSDNYGYTF. The CDR3 coding sequence is TGCAGTGCTAACTCTGACAACTATGGCTACACCTTC.

This clonotype showed up many times. CDR3 residues: CASSEGLGRETQYF. The CDR3 DNA sequence: TGCGCCAGCAGCGAAGGACTAGGGCGGGAGACCCAGTACTTC. The J gene is TRBJ2-5, the V gene TRBV5-1, with TRBD2 identical over 7 bases. Trimming took 4 bases from V and 5 from J; bases not matched to a gene: 8. Germline values: CDR1 SGHRS, CDR2 YFSETQ. The length of the CDR3 is 14 residues.

As to this clonotype: At one end, the junction sequence differs from germline, possibly due to a read error. This chain joins TRBV7-2 and TRBJ2-7; possible D gene TRBD1, 6 bases. Germline CDR1 and CDR2: SGHTA and FQGNSA. CDR3 length equals 14 residues. The CDR3 loop reads CAGSFVGQAYEQHF. The CDR3 bases are TGTGCCGGCAGCTTTGTGGGACAAGCCTACGAGCAGCACTTC.

A few counts support this clonotype. The V call is TRBV6-2 or TRBV6-3, the J call TRBJ2-3; either TRBD1 or TRBD2 may supply D (6 bases each). Germline V gives CDR1 MNHEY, CDR2 SVGEGT. Between the trimmed V and J ends, which lost 5 bases and 9 bases, there was a span of 12 bases. The CDR3 loop spans 12 amino acids. CDR3 protein: CASSHGGRTQYF. For the CDR3, the DNA is TGTGCCAGCAGTCACGGGGGCAGGACGCAGTATTTT.

Regarding this clonotype: An end of the junction does not agree with germline; a read error may underlie this. This sequence joins TRBV2 and TRBJ2-3, with 15 bases aligning to TRBD2. CDR3 length equals 15 residues. Germline assignment: CDR1 SNHLY and CDR2 FYNNEI. Here the CDR3 DNA reads TGCGCCAGCATGGGACTAGCGGGGGGCCCAGATACGCAGTATTTT. Its translation is CASMGLAGGPDTQYF. The full variable domain, rest sourced from reference TRBV2 and TRBJ2-3, is EPEVTQTPSHQVTQMGQEVILRCVPISNHLYFYWYRQILGQKVEFLVSFYNNEISEKSEIFDDQFSVERPDGSNFTLKIRSTKLEDSAMYFCASMGLAGGPDTQYFGPGTRLTVL.

This clonotype was picked up many times. V usage is TRBV5-1 and J usage is TRBJ2-1, with 9 positions matching TRBD1. Germline CDR1 reads SGHRS; CDR2 reads YFSETQ. The length of the CDR3 is 15 residues. V shed 2 bases and J 10 bases; nucleotides not matched to a gene: 10. The DNA of the CDR3 is TGCGCCAGCAGCTTCCCGGGACAGGGTTTTTGGGAGCAGTTCTTC. It is translated as CASSFPGQGFWEQFF. Filled out from reference TRBV5-1 and TRBJ2-1, the complete variable domain reads KAGVTQTPRYLIKTRGQQVTLSCSPISGHRSVSWYQQTPGQGLQFLFEYFSETQRNKGNFPGRFSGRQFSNSRSEMNVSTLELGDSALYLCASSFPGQGFWEQFFGPGTRLTVL.

Many counts were recorded for this clonotype. One end of the junction does not line up with germline, which may come from a read error. The chain carries TRBV3-1 and TRBJ1-5; 8 bases align to TRBD1. The CDR3 is 15 residues long. Germline CDR1 reads LGHDT; CDR2 reads YNNKEL (reference sequence). In nucleotides, the CDR3 is TGCGCCAGCAGCCCGACAGGGGATAGCAATCAGCCCCAGCATTTT. Protein product: CASSPTGDSNQPQHF.

Only a few counts were recorded for this clonotype. V and J are TRBV20-1 and TRBJ1-1; 7 bases fit TRBD1. V gave up 6 bases and J gave up 0 bases; unmatched junction bases: 4. The CDR3 runs to 13 residues. Looked up from germline, CDR1 is DFQATT and CDR2 is SNEGSKA (reference sequence). The DNA of the CDR3 is TGCAGTGCCCCCGGGACAGTGAACACTGAAGCTTTCTTT. Translated, it gives CSAPGTVNTEAFF.

There are many counts of this clonotype. The chain recombines TRBV11-2 with TRBJ2-1; TRBD1 aligns across 8 bases. Per the germline V gene, CDR1 is SGHAT and CDR2 is FQNNGV. This CDR3 spans 15 amino acids. Trimming cost V 3 bases and J 10 bases; bases outside gene matches: 11. The CDR3 region has the DNA TGTGCCAGCAGCTTGATCCACAGGGGGATCCGGGAGCAGTTCTTC. Translation: CASSLIHRGIREQFF.

This clonotype was counted ten times or more. The rearrangement links TRBV20-1 to TRBJ2-7; no reliable D call. V dropped 6 bases and J dropped 3 bases, with 9 bases sitting between them. The CDR3 spans 11 residues. Germline CDR1 reads DFQATT; CDR2 reads SNEGSKA (reference sequence). DNA for the CDR3: TGCAGTGCCAGACACGACTACGAGCAGTACTTC. This encodes CSARHDYEQYF.

There are a few counts of this clonotype. The chain joins TRBV28 to TRBJ1-2; TRBD1 matches at 9 bases. J lost 6 bases, V lost 2 bases, and 4 bases had no gene match. CDR1 and CDR2 (germline): MDHEN, SYDVKM. The CDR3 is 14 residues long. CDR3 sequence: CASSLGGQGNGYTF. The CDR3 DNA follows: TGTGCCAGCAGTTTAGGTGGACAGGGGAATGGCTACACCTTC.

The V gene is TRBV6-1, the J gene TRBJ2-7; D is possibly TRBD1 (6 bases). The CDR3 is made up of 19 amino acids. V lost 5 bases and J 3 bases, leaving 29 bases between the germline ends. Germline CDR1 MNHNS, CDR2 SASEGT. CDR3 protein: CASSQSWGQGSYYYYEQYV. The CDR3 DNA reads TGTGCCAGCAGTCAAAGCTGGGGGCAGGGTAGCTACTACTACTACGAGCAGTACGTC.

As to this clonotype: This likely comes from a read error, as the CDR3 has no conserved phenylalanine or tryptophan at its end. The chain links TRBV12-3 or TRBV12-4 to TRBJ1-5, with D tentatively TRBD1 (5 bases). The CDR3 totals 15 residues. Trimming took off 4 bases at V and 13 bases at J, with 23 bases between the two ends. The CDR3 here is CASSSRDGSFRPQHS. CDR3 sequence (DNA): TGTGCCAGCAGTTCACGGGACGGGTCATTTCGGCCTCAGCATTCT.

As regards this clonotype: This may stem from a read error, because a much larger clone lies one nucleotide away. This chain connects TRBV11-3 to TRBJ2-7; D ambiguous. The CDR3 spans 15 residues. The V gene's germline CDR1 is SGHNT and CDR2 YENEEA. The V and J ends lost 4 bases and 0 bases respectively, with 13 bases between them. CDR3 DNA: TGTGCCAGCAGCTCTAGAACTTTTCTCTCCTACGAGCAGTACTTC. This sequence encodes CASSSRTFLSYEQYF.

This clonotype was seen a handful of times. The V gene is TRBV30, the J gene TRBJ1-5; maybe TRBD1 (6 bases). This CDR3 has 16 amino acids. V was clipped by 1 base and J by 2 bases, with 15 bases between them. The germline V gene has CDR1 GTSNPN and CDR2 SVGIG (reference sequence). The CDR3, as DNA: TGTGCCTGGAGTGCCTGGGGGGGCTTGGGCAATCAGCCCCAGCATTTT. Translated: CAWSAWGGLGNQPQHF.

This chain connects TRBV30 to TRBJ1-1, with 7 bases identical to TRBD1. This CDR3 contains 15 residues. The ends lost 0 bases at V and 4 bases at J; junction bases unmatched: 8. Germline CDR1 reads GTSNPN; CDR2 reads SVGIG (reference sequence). The DNA of the CDR3 is TGTGCCTGGAGTGTAATAGCAGGGGGTGGCACTGAAGCTTTCTTT. Translated, it gives CAWSVIAGGGTEAFF.

This clonotype was detected ten times or more. The V gene is TRBV5-8, the J gene TRBJ1-6; perhaps TRBD1 as D (5 bases). Germline-derived CDR1 and CDR2 are SGHTS and YDEGEE. The CDR3 has 19 residues. V gave up 0 bases and J gave up 10 bases, with 26 bases separating them. The DNA of the CDR3 is TGTGCCAGCAGCTTGGTGCCGGCACGCCAGGTCCGGGGCGGCTCACCCCTCCACTTT. It specifies CASSLVPARQVRGGSPLHF. Full variable domain (missing parts from reference TRBV5-8 and TRBJ1-6): EAGVTQSPTHLIKTRGQQATLRCSPISGHTSVYWYQQALGLGLQFLLWYDEGEERNRGNFPPRFSGRQFPNYSSELNVNALELEDSALYLCASSLVPARQVRGGSPLHFGNGTRLTVT.

Worth noting for this clonotype: A junction boundary mismatches the germline segment, possibly from a read error. The rearrangement uses TRBV6-5 and TRBJ1-1; D unresolved. CDR1 is MNHEY, CDR2 SVGAGI, per germline. This CDR3 comprises 13 residues. This CDR3 is CAGSYFRNTEAFF. As DNA, the CDR3 is TGTGCCGGCAGTTACTTCCGGAACACTGAAGCTTTCTTT.

V gene TRBV19 combines with J gene TRBJ2-5, with D possibly matching TRBD2 (5 bases). The germline V gene encodes CDR1 LNHDA and CDR2 SQIVND (reference sequence). The CDR3 runs to 12 residues. V was cut by 7 bases and J by 4 bases, with 10 bases left in between. The CDR3 DNA sequence: TGTGCCAGTAACCAGAGGGCAGAGACCCAGTACTTC. It yields the protein CASNQRAETQYF.

Of note for this clonotype: As the CDR3 is not closed by the conserved phenylalanine or tryptophan, this likely results from a read error. This sequence joins TRBV6-6 and TRBJ2-7; TRBD1 aligns across 7 bases. The length of the CDR3 is 13 residues. Trimming removed 4 bases from V and 9 bases from J; junction bases left unmatched: 9. Per the germline V gene, CDR1 is MNHNY and CDR2 is SVGAGI (reference sequence). DNA for the CDR3: TGTGCCAGCAGTTTCCAACAGGGGAACGGGCAGTACGCC. It translates to CASSFQQGNGQYA.

On this clonotype itself: Relative to the germline gene, one junction end is altered; a read error may explain this. The chain recombines TRBV29-1 with TRBJ2-2; 12 bases agree with TRBD2. Germline assignment: CDR1 SQVTM and CDR2 ANQGSEA. The CDR3 is 14 amino acids. This CDR3 reads CSVWTSGDTEELFF. CDR3 DNA sequence: TGCAGCGTATGGACTAGCGGGGACACCGAGGAGCTGTTTTTC.

The chain is built from TRBV7-2 and TRBJ2-7; D is unclear. The germline CDR1 and CDR2 sequences are SGHTA and FQGNSA. V was clipped by 7 bases and J by 4 bases, with 14 bases between them. The CDR3 is 13 residues long. CDR3 sequence reads: CASTLGIWYEQYV. CDR3 DNA sequence: TGTGCCAGCACCCTAGGGATTTGGTACGAGCAGTACGTC.

This clonotype was seen ten or more times. The V and J genes are TRBV7-2 and TRBJ2-3; D is possibly TRBD1 (5 bases). The germline gives CDR1 SGHTA, CDR2 FQGNSA. The CDR3 is made up of 16 amino acids. Trimming pared 1 base from V and 2 bases from J, leaving 13 bases between. Written as DNA, the CDR3 is TGTGCCAGCAGCTTAGTGGGGCGGACCAACACAGATACGCAGTATTTT. This gives the protein CASSLVGRTNTDTQYF.